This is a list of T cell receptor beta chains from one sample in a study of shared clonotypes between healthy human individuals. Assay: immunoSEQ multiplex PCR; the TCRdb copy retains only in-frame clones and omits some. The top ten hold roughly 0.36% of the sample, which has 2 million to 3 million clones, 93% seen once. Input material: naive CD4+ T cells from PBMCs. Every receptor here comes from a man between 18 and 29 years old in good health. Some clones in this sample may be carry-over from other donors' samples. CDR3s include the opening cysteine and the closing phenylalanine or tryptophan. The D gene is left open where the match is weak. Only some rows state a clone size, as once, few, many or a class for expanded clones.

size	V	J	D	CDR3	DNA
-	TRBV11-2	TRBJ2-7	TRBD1	CASTLTTGYSYEQYF	TGTGCCAGCACCCTAACGACAGGGTATTCCTACGAGCAGTACTTC
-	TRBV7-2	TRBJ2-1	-	CASSLEAGPNEQFF	TGTGCCAGCAGCTTAGAGGCAGGGCCTAATGAGCAGTTCTTC
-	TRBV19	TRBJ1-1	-	CASQLTGRDTEAFF	TGTGCCAGCCAGTTAACGGGGAGGGACACTGAAGCTTTCTTT
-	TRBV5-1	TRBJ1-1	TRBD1	CASSWDRNTEAFF	TGCGCCAGCAGCTGGGACAGAAACACTGAAGCTTTCTTT
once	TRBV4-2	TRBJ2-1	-	CASSQDLATRYNEQFF	TGTGCCAGCAGCCAAGATTTGGCTACGAGATACAATGAGCAGTTCTTC
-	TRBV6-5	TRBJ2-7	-	CASRPGQSYEQYF	TGTGCCAGCAGACCCGGACAGTCCTACGAGCAGTACTTC
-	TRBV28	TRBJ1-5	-	CASSFRTRRSNQPQHF	TGTGCCAGCAGTTTTAGGACACGGAGGAGCAATCAGCCCCAGCATTTT
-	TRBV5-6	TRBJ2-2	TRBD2	CASSFSTSGRRTGELFF	TGTGCCAGCAGCTTTAGTACTAGCGGGAGGAGGACCGGGGAGCTGTTTTTT
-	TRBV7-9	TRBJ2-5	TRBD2	CASSSLAGAETQYF	TGTGCCAGCAGCTCTCTAGCGGGAGCCGAGACCCAGTACTTC
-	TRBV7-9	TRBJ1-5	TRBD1	CASSSGQGGQPQHF	TGTGCCAGCAGCTCGGGACAGGGTGGTCAGCCCCAGCATTTT
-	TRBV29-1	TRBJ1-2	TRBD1	CSVLQGEGGYTF	TGCAGCGTTCTTCAGGGGGAGGGTGGCTACACCTTC
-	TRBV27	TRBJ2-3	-	CASTPWASANTDTQYF	TGTGCCAGCACCCCATGGGCTAGCGCTAACACAGATACGCAGTATTTT
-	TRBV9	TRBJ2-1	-	CASSEDLQAGSSYNEQFF	TGTGCCAGCAGCGAGGATTTGCAGGCTGGTAGCTCCTACAATGAGCAGTTCTTC
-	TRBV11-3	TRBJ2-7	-	CASSLDARGYEQYF	TGTGCCAGCAGCTTAGATGCCAGGGGCTACGAGCAGTACTTC